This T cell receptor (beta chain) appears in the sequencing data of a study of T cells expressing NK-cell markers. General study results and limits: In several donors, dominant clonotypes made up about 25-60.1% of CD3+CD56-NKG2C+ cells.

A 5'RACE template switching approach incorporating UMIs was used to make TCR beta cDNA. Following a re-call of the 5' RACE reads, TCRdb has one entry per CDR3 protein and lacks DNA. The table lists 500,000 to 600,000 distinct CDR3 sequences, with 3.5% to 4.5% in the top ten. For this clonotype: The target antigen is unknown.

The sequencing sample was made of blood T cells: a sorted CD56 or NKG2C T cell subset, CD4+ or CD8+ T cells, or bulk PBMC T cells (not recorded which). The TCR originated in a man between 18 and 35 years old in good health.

The CDR3 loop reads CASKFTSGTDTQYF. The rearrangement joins TRBV7-2 to TRBJ2-3; the D call of TRBD2 rests on TCRdb alone, since no DNA is present to check it. This CDR3 has 14 residues. CDR1 is SGHTA, CDR2 FQGNSA, per germline. The variable domain in full, with the rest retrieved from reference TRBV7-2 and TRBJ2-3, is GAGVSQSPSNKVTEKGKDVELRCDPISGHTALYWYRQSLGQGLEFLIYFQGNSAPDKSGLPSDRFSAERTGGSVSTLTIQRTQQEDSAVYLCASKFTSGTDTQYFGPGTRLTVL.